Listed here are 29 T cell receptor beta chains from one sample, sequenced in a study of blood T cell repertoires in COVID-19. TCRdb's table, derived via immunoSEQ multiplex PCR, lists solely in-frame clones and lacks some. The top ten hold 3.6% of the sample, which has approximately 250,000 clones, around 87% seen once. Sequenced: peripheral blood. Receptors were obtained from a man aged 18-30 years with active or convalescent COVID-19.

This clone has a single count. The CDR3 region is CASSPDRLNTEAFF. The DNA for the CDR3 is TGTGCCAGCAGCCCGGACAGATTAAACACTGAAGCTTTCTTT. This chain connects TRBV7-9 to TRBJ1-1, with D perhaps matching TRBD1 (6 bases). Germline CDR1 reads SEHNR; CDR2 reads FQNEAQ (reference sequence). The CDR3 runs 14 residues. The germline V and J ends were trimmed by 5 bases and 2 bases, with 12 bases remaining between them.

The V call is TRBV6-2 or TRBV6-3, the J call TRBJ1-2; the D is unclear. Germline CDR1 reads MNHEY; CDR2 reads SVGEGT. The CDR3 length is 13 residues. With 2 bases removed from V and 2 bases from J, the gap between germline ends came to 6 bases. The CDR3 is CASSYAANYGYTF. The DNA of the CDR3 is TGTGCCAGCAGTTACGCGGCCAACTATGGCTACACCTTC.

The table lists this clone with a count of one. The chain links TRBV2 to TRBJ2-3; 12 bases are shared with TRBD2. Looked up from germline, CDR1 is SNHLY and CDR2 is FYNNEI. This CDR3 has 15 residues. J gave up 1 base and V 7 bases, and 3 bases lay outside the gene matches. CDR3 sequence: CASTRLAGGTDTQYF. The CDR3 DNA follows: TGTGCCAGCACCCGACTAGCGGGGGGCACAGATACGCAGTATTTT.

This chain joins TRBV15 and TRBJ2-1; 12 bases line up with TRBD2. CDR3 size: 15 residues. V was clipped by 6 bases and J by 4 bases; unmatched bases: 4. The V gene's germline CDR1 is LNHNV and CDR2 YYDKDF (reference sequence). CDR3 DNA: TGTGCCACCAGGTCACTAGCGGGAGGTTACAATGAGCAGTTCTTC. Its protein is CATRSLAGGYNEQFF.

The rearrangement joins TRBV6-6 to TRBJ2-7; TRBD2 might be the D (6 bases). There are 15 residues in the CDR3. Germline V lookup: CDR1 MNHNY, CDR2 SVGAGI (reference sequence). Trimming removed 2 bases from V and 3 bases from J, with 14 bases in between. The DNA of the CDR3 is TGTGCCAGCAGTTACCGTTCGGGGAGGAACTACGAGCAGTACTTC. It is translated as CASSYRSGRNYEQYF.

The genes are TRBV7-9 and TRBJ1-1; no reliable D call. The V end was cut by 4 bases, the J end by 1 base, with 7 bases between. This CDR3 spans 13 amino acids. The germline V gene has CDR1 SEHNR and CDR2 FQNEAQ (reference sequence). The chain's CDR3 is CASSSEPNTEAFF. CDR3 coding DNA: TGTGCCAGCAGCTCGGAGCCGAACACTGAAGCTTTCTTT.

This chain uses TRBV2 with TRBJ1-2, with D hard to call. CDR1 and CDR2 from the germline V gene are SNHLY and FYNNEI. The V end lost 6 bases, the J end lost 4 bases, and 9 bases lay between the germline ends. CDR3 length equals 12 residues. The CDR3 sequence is CASRANSYGYTF. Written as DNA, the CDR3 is TGTGCCAGCAGGGCAAACAGCTATGGCTACACCTTC.

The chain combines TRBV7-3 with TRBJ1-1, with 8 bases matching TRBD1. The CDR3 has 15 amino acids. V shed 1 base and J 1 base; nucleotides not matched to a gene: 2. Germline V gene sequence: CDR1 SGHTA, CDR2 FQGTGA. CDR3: CASSLSGQGNTEAFF. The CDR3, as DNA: TGTGCCAGCAGCTTAAGTGGACAGGGGAACACTGAAGCTTTCTTT. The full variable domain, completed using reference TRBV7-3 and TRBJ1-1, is GAGVSQTPSNKVTEKGKYVELRCDPISGHTALYWYRQSLGQGPEFLIYFQGTGAADDSGLPNDRFFAVRPEGSVSTLKIQRTERGDSAVYLCASSLSGQGNTEAFFGQGTRLTVV.

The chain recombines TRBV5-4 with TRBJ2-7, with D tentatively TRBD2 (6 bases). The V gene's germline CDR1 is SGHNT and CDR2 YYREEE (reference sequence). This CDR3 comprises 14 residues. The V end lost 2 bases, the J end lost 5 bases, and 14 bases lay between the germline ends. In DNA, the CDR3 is TGTGCCAGCAGCTTATATGGCGGAGGGGACGAGCAGTACTTC. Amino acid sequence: CASSLYGGGDEQYF.

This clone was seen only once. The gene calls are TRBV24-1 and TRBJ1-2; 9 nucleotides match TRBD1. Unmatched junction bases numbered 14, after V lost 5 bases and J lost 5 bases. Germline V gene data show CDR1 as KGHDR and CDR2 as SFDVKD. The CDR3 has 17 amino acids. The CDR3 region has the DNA TGTGCCACCAGTGGTCTCGTGCCGGGACAGGGTTTTTATGGCTACACCTTC. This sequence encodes CATSGLVPGQGFYGYTF.

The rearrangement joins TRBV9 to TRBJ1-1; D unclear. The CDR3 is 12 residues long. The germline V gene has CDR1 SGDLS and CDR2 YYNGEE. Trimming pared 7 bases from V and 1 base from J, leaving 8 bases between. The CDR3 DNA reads TGTGCCAGCTCACGGTCGAACACTGAAGCTTTCTTT. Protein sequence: CASSRSNTEAFF.

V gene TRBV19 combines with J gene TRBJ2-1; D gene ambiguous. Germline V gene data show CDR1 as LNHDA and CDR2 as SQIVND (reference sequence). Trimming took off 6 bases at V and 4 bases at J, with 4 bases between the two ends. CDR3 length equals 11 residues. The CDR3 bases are TGTGCCAGTAGCCTATACAATGAGCAGTTCTTC. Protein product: CASSLYNEQFF.

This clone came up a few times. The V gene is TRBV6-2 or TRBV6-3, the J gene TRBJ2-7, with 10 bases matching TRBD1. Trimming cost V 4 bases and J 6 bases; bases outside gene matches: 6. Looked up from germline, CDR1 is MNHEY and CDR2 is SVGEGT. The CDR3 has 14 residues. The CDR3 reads CASSLGQGSGEQYF. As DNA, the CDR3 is TGTGCCAGCAGTTTGGGACAGGGGAGCGGCGAGCAGTACTTC.

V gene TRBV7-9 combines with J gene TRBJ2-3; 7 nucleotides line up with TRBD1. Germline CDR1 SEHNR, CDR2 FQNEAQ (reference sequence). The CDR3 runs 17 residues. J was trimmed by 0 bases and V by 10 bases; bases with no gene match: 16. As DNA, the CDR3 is TGTGCCACCCCGCGCCCTGGACAGGCGATAAGCACAGATACGCAGTATTTT. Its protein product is CATPRPGQAISTDTQYF.

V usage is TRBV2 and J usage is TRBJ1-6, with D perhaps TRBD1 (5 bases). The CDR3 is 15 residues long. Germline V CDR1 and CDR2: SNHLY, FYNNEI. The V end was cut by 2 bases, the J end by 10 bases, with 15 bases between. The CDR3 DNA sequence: TGTGCCAGCAGTGAAATTGGGGGGGACCGGTCACCCCTCCACTTT. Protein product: CASSEIGGDRSPLHF.

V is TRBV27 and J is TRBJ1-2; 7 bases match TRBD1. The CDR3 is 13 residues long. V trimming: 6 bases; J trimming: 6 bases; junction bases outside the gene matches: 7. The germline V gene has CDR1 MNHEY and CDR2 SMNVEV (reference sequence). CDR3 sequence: CASRGQEGNGYTF. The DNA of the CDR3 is TGTGCCAGCAGAGGACAGGAGGGAAATGGCTACACCTTC.

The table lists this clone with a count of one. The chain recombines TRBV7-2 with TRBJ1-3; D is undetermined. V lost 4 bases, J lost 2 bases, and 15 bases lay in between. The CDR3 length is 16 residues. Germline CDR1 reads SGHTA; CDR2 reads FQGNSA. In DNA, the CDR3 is TGTGCCAGCAGCTGGGCAGGACTGAACCCTGGAAACACCATATATTTT. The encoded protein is CASSWAGLNPGNTIYF.

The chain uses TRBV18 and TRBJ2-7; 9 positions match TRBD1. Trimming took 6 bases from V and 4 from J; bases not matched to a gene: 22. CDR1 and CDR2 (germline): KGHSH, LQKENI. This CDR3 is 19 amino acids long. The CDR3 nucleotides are TGTGCCAGCTCGTCGATGGACCCTCTATTGTGGGGACAGGGATACGAGCAGTACTTC. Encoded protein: CASSSMDPLLWGQGYEQYF.

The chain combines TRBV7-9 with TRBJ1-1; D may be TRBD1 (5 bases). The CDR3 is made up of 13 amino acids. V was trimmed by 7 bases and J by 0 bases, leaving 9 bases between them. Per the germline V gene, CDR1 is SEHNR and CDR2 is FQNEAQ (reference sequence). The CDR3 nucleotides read TGTGCCAGCACCCTGACAGTGAACACTGAAGCTTTCTTT. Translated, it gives CASTLTVNTEAFF.

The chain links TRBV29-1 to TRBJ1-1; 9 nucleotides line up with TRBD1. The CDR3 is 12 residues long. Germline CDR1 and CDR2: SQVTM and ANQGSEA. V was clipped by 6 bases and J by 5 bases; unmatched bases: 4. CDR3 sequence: CSVTGGRTEAFF. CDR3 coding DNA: TGCAGCGTCACAGGGGGCCGGACTGAAGCTTTCTTT.

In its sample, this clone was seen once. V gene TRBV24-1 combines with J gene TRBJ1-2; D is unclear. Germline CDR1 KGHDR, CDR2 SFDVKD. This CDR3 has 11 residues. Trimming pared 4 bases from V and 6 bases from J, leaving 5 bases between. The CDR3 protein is CATSDPDGYTF. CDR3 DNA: TGTGCCACCAGTGACCCCGATGGCTACACCTTC.

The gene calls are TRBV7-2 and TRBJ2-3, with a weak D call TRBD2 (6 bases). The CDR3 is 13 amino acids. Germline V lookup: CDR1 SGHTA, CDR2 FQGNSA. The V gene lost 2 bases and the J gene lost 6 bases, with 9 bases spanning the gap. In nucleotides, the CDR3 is TGTGCCAGCAGCTTACCTAGCGTTGATACGCAGTATTTT. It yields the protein CASSLPSVDTQYF.

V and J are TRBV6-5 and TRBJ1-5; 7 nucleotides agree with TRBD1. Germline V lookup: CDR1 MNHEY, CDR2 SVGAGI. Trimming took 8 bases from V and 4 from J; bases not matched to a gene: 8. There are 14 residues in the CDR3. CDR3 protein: CASLRDSVNQPQHF. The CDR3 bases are TGTGCCAGCCTCCGGGACAGCGTTAATCAGCCCCAGCATTTT.

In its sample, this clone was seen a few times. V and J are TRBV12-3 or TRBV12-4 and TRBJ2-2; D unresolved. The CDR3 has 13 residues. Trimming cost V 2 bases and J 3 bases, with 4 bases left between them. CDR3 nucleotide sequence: TGTGCCAGCAGTTTACTTGACACCGGGGAGCTGTTTTTT. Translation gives CASSLLDTGELFF.

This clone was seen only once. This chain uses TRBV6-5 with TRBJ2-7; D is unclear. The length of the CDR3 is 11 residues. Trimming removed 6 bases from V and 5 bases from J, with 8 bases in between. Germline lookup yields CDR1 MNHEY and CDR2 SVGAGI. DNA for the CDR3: TGTGCCAGCAGAGTCGCGGACGAGCAGTACTTC. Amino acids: CASRVADEQYF.

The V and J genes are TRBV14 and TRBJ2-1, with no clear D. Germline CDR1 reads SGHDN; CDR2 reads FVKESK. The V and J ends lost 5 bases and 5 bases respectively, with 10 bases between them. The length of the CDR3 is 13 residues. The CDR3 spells CASSLETHNEQFF. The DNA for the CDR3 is TGTGCCAGCAGCTTAGAAACGCACAATGAGCAGTTCTTC.

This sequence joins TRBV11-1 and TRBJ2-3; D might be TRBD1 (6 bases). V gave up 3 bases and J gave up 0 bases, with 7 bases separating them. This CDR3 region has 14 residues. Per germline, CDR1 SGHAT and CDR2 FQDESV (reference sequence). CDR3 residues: CASSFGTSTDTQYF. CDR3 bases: TGTGCCAGCAGCTTCGGGACAAGCACAGATACGCAGTATTTT.

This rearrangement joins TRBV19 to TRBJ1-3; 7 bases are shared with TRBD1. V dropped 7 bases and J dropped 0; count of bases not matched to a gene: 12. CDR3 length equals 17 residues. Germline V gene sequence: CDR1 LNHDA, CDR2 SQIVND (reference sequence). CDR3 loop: CASKDIPGQSSGNTIYF. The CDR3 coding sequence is TGTGCCAGTAAAGATATACCGGGACAGTCCTCTGGAAACACCATATATTTT.

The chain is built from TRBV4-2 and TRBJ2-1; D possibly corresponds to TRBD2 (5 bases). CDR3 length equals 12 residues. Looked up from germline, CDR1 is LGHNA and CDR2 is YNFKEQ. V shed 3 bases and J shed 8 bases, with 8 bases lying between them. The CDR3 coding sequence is TGTGCCAGCAGCCACGCCGGGGATGAGCAGTTCTTC. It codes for CASSHAGDEQFF.